The clone carrying this TCR beta chain was counted a few times. Method: immunoSEQ multiplex PCR; TCRdb's copy keeps in-frame clones and lacks some. The data contain about 120,000 clones, 82% of them singletons. Trimming left V 1 base short and J 4 bases short, with 14 bases between. The CDR3 runs to 15 residues. In germline, CDR1 is SGHAT, CDR2 FQNNGV. The data were obtained in a study of blood T cell repertoires in COVID-19. Study context: Specimens from acute and convalescent COVID-19 originated in the United States, Italy and Spain.

The sample consisted of peripheral blood. This TCR came from a human donor in a cohort sampled during active COVID-19. V usage is TRBV11-2 and J usage is TRBJ2-7; TRBD2 might be the D (6 bases). DNA of the CDR3: TGTGCCAGCAGCTTAGTCGCGGGGTCCAGATACGAGCAGTACTTC. It codes for CASSLVAGSRYEQYF.